The 25 T cell receptor beta chains below were found in one sample sequenced in a study of blood T cells in healthy people across ages. A sample-barcoded 5' primer and a J-beta primer mix were used in a second PCR of about 7 to 11 cycles. One entry per CDR3 protein, called by TCRdb with MiXCR from the 5' RACE reads. The repertoire holds approximately 850,000 distinct CDR3 sequences, under 45% seen once, with around 21% in the top ten. The sample comprised blood. The receptors come from a man aged 55 to 69 in good health.

The sample holds a few counts of this clonotype. V usage is TRBV7-2 and J usage is TRBJ2-1, with a weak D call TRBD1 (6 bases). Germline-derived CDR1 and CDR2 are SGHTA and FQGNSA. The CDR3 runs 15 residues. V lost 3 bases and J lost 1, with 10 bases in between. CDR3 DNA sequence: TGTGCCAGCAGCTTCGGGACACTTTCCTACAATGAGCAGTTCTTC. Translation gives CASSFGTLSYNEQFF.

The table lists this clonotype with many counts. This sequence joins TRBV12-3 or TRBV12-4 and TRBJ2-5; 7 positions agree with TRBD1. The CDR3 is 14 amino acids. V dropped 7 bases and J dropped 2; count of bases not matched to a gene: 7. The CDR3 coding sequence is TGTGCCAGCACCTTAGGGACAGAACAAGAGACCCAGTACTTC. Amino acids: CASTLGTEQETQYF.

This rearrangement joins TRBV20-1 to TRBJ2-3, with 7 bases aligning to TRBD1. Germline CDR1 reads DFQATT; CDR2 reads SNEGSKA (reference sequence). The CDR3 is 16 residues long. V was clipped by 6 bases and J by 1 base; unmatched bases: 13. DNA of the CDR3: TGCAGTGCCTCCGTCCTTACAGGGGCCCGCACAGATACGCAGTATTTT. Translated, it gives CSASVLTGARTDTQYF.

This sequence joins TRBV10-2 and TRBJ2-7; D uncertain. Germline V gives CDR1 WSHSY, CDR2 SAAADI. The length of the CDR3 is 14 residues. V lost 6 bases and J lost 3, with 15 bases in between. The CDR3: CASSPGRYYYEQYF. CDR3 nucleotides: TGCGCCAGCAGCCCCGGAAGGTACTACTACGAGCAGTACTTC.

V gene TRBV3-1 combines with J gene TRBJ1-6; TRBD1 might be the D (6 bases). Trimming stripped 5 bases from V and 7 bases from J, with 12 bases between. The CDR3 covers 14 residues. Germline V gives CDR1 LGHDT, CDR2 YNNKEL (reference sequence). CDR3 in amino acids: CASSSGQINSPLHF. The DNA for the CDR3 is TGTGCCAGCAGCTCTGGACAGATAAATTCACCCCTCCACTTT.

In the case of this clonotype: As the CDR3 is not closed by the conserved phenylalanine or tryptophan, this likely results from a read error. The gene calls are TRBV7-2 and TRBJ2-4; D not resolved. The CDR3 has 14 amino acids. Trimming left V 7 bases short and J 3 bases short, with 13 bases between. The germline gives CDR1 SGHTA, CDR2 FQGNSA. The CDR3 sequence is CASTPNWGKNIQYL. DNA of the CDR3: TGTGCCAGCACCCCAAATTGGGGCAAAAACATTCAGTACTTA.

With respect to this clonotype: Possible read error: a much larger clone is one base away. The chain has TRBV29-1 and TRBJ2-4, with 7 bases aligning to TRBD1. The germline CDR1 and CDR2 sequences are SQVTM and ANQGSEA. There are 13 residues in the CDR3. J lost 12 bases, V lost 1 base, and 9 bases had no gene match. CDR3 sequence: CSVEVDRASSQYF. CDR3 sequence (DNA): TGCAGCGTTGAAGTCGACAGGGCTAGCAGTCAGTACTTC.

This clonotype has more than one count but fewer than ten. The rearrangement uses TRBV28 and TRBJ2-7; TRBD1 is a possible D gene (6 bases). Trimming left V 5 bases short and J 0 bases short, with 17 bases between. Germline loops: CDR1 MDHEN, CDR2 SYDVKM. This CDR3 is built from 16 residues. The CDR3 loop is CASSPAGTLSSYEQYF. The CDR3 bases are TGTGCCAGCAGTCCGGCCGGGACACTGAGCTCCTACGAGCAGTACTTC.

The chain combines TRBV5-1 with TRBJ2-7; TRBD2 is a possible D gene (6 bases). The CDR3 runs 16 residues. V dropped 5 bases and J dropped 3 bases, with 21 bases sitting between them. Germline V gene sequence: CDR1 SGHRS, CDR2 YFSETQ. The CDR3 nucleotides read TGCGCCAGCAGTTCGACCGGGACCAAGGGAGGCTACGAGCAGTACTTC. It specifies CASSSTGTKGGYEQYF.

The rearrangement joins TRBV29-1 to TRBJ1-2; D perhaps matches TRBD1 (6 bases). The germline gives CDR1 SQVTM, CDR2 ANQGSEA. The CDR3 length is 13 residues. Trimming stripped 7 bases from V and 2 bases from J, with 14 bases between. This CDR3 reads CSGGGGLNYGYTF. The CDR3 nucleotides are TGCAGCGGAGGAGGGGGGCTGAACTATGGCTACACCTTC.

On this clonotype: At one boundary the junction diverges from the germline segment, which might be a read error. The chain employs TRBV4-1 and TRBJ1-2; 7 nucleotides line up with TRBD1. The CDR3 length is 16 residues. Germline V CDR1 and CDR2: MGHRA, YSYEKL. This CDR3 reads CTSSQDPGGFYYGYTF. The CDR3 DNA sequence: TGCACCAGCAGCCAAGATCCAGGGGGGTTCTACTATGGCTACACCTTC.

The rearrangement joins TRBV7-9 to TRBJ2-7; D is perhaps TRBD1 or TRBD2 (5 bases each). Trimming took off 5 bases at V and 7 bases at J, with 18 bases between the two ends. Germline V gives CDR1 SEHNR, CDR2 FQNEAQ (reference sequence). The CDR3 loop spans 14 amino acids. CDR3 nucleotides: TGTGCCAGCAGCAAGCGTGAGGGGACGAAAGAGCAGTACTTC. This codes for CASSKREGTKEQYF.

This clonotype was counted a few times. The germline gene is not matched at one end of the junction; a read error may be the cause. This chain uses TRBV5-1 with TRBJ2-1, with TRBD2 matching 14 bases. This CDR3 has 17 residues. Germline assignment: CDR1 SGHRS and CDR2 YFSETQ. The CDR3 DNA reads as TGCGCCAGCCGCTTAATTCGGACTAGCGGGGGGTCTAATGAGCAGTTCTTC. This gives the protein CASRLIRTSGGSNEQFF.

V gene TRBV6-5 combines with J gene TRBJ1-6; TRBD1 is a possible D gene (5 bases). The CDR3 spans 18 residues. The germline gives CDR1 MNHEY, CDR2 SVGAGI. V was trimmed by 2 bases and J by 0 bases, leaving 14 bases between them. Written as DNA, the CDR3 is TGTGCCAGCAGTTACATCCAGGGAAAGAGCTCCTATAATTCACCCCTCCACTTT. Its translation is CASSYIQGKSSYNSPLHF.

The genes are TRBV11-2 and TRBJ2-5; D gene ambiguous. The germline CDR1 and CDR2 sequences are SGHAT and FQNNGV. With 8 bases removed from V and 1 base from J, the gap between germline ends came to 11 bases. The CDR3 has 13 residues. The CDR3 sequence: CASGRSVQETQYF. The CDR3 DNA follows: TGTGCCAGCGGTCGGAGCGTCCAAGAGACCCAGTACTTC.

This sequence joins TRBV20-1 and TRBJ2-1, with 8 bases matching TRBD1. The CDR3 runs 14 residues. Unmatched junction bases numbered 9, after V lost 3 bases and J lost 8 bases. Germline lookup yields CDR1 DFQATT and CDR2 SNEGSKA (reference sequence). This CDR3 reads CSASGQGYVDEQFF. The DNA of the CDR3 is TGCAGTGCTAGCGGACAGGGCTATGTCGATGAGCAGTTCTTC.

This clonotype was detected many times. The gene calls are TRBV10-3 and TRBJ2-6, with D uncertain. Germline CDR1 and CDR2: ENHRY and SYGVKD. This CDR3 has 13 amino acids. Trimming stripped 2 bases from V and 2 bases from J, with 1 base between. The CDR3 sequence: CAISETGANVLTF. CDR3 coding DNA: TGTGCCATCAGTGAGACTGGGGCCAACGTCCTGACTTTC.

The chain employs TRBV5-1 and TRBJ2-3; TRBD2 is a possible D gene (6 bases). CDR3 size: 16 residues. V dropped 0 bases and J dropped 1 base, with 12 bases sitting between them. CDR1 SGHRS and CDR2 YFSETQ come from the germline V gene. CDR3 region: CASSLAGGTRTDTQYF. The CDR3 DNA reads as TGCGCCAGCAGCTTGGCCGGCGGGACCCGCACAGATACGCAGTATTTT. Drawing the rest from reference TRBV5-1 and TRBJ2-3, the complete variable domain is KAGVTQTPRYLIKTRGQQVTLSCSPISGHRSVSWYQQTPGQGLQFLFEYFSETQRNKGNFPGRFSGRQFSNSRSEMNVSTLELGDSALYLCASSLAGGTRTDTQYFGPGTRLTVL.

J is TRBJ2-1 and V is TRBV9; 8 bases fit TRBD2. The CDR3 is made up of 16 amino acids. Per the germline V gene, CDR1 is SGDLS and CDR2 is YYNGEE. Trimming removed 4 bases from V and 3 bases from J; junction bases left unmatched: 9. The CDR3 DNA reads TGTGCCAGCAGCCAAGCCAGCGGGGGAGTCTACAATGAGCAGTTCTTC. Translating it yields CASSQASGGVYNEQFF.

The chain has TRBV3-1 and TRBJ2-1; D gene ambiguous. CDR1 and CDR2 from the germline V gene are LGHDT and YNNKEL (reference sequence). This CDR3 has 13 residues. The V gene lost 5 bases and the J gene lost 9 bases, with 14 bases spanning the gap. CDR3 loop: CASSFNLVGEQFF. The CDR3 region has the DNA TGTGCCAGCAGCTTCAACCTCGTCGGTGAGCAGTTCTTC.

This clonotype was observed a few times. The chain couples TRBV2 to TRBJ2-7; D remains ambiguous. This CDR3 has 12 amino acids. The germline CDR1 and CDR2 sequences are SNHLY and FYNNEI. V shed 6 bases and J shed 2 bases, with 8 bases lying between them. The CDR3 is CASRPEAYEQYF. The CDR3 DNA reads as TGTGCCAGCAGGCCGGAAGCCTACGAGCAGTACTTC.

This clonotype was observed a few times. This rearrangement joins TRBV6-2 or TRBV6-3 to TRBJ1-1; D possibly corresponds to TRBD1 (6 bases). The V end lost 6 bases, the J end lost 0 bases, and 17 bases lay between the germline ends. This CDR3 is 16 amino acids long. In germline, CDR1 is MNHEY, CDR2 SVGEGT. CDR3 sequence (DNA): TGTGCCAGCAGCCTGAGGGGACACTCGATGAACACTGAAGCTTTCTTT. Its protein product is CASSLRGHSMNTEAFF.

This clonotype has just a few counts. The chain couples TRBV14 to TRBJ1-2, with D perhaps TRBD1 (5 bases). CDR3 size: 15 residues. The V gene's germline CDR1 is SGHDN and CDR2 FVKESK. The V end was cut by 1 base, the J end by 3 bases, with 12 bases between. The CDR3 loop is CASSQGRGPYYGYTF. The CDR3 nucleotides are TGTGCCAGCAGCCAAGGAAGGGGCCCCTACTATGGCTACACCTTC.

A remark on this clonotype: This may arise from a read error, as a much more abundant clone is one base away. The J gene is TRBJ2-7, the V gene TRBV5-1; 13 nucleotides align to TRBD2. Germline CDR1 SGHRS, CDR2 YFSETQ. V was clipped by 5 bases and J by 7 bases; unmatched bases: 15. The CDR3 has 17 amino acids. This chain's CDR3 is CASRHTPGLAGINEQYF. For the CDR3, the DNA is TGCGCCAGCAGACATACGCCGGGACTAGCGGGGATCAATGAGCAGTACTTC.

This chain connects TRBV7-9 to TRBJ2-7; D perhaps matches TRBD2 (5 bases). The CDR3 extends over 14 amino acids. Trimming removed 3 bases from V and 2 bases from J, with 11 bases in between. Germline V gives CDR1 SEHNR, CDR2 FQNEAQ (reference sequence). This CDR3 reads CASSLDSPPYEQYF. CDR3 DNA: TGTGCCAGCAGCTTGGACTCTCCCCCCTACGAGCAGTACTTC.